This TCR beta chain stems from a study of OX40 agonist ivuxolimab in advanced cancers. Looking at the study overall: Ivuxolimab, which targeted the costimulatory receptor OX40 (CD134), was an agonistic, fully human IgG2 monoclonal antibody. Partial responses occurred in three dose-escalation patients, of whom one had hepatocellular carcinoma and two had cutaneous melanoma. Intravenous ivuxolimab was administered to patients every 2 weeks at six dose levels: 0.01, 0.1, 0.3, 1.5, 3 and 10 mg/kg. In the dose-escalation cohort, around four fifths of patients were male, and the mean age was approximately 64 years, with a range of about 23 to 90. Of the 50 or so patients in dose escalation, about 20 had hepatocellular carcinoma, roughly 15 had melanoma, 9 had renal cell carcinoma and 9 had head and neck cancer. Patients were allowed to have had prior anti-PD-1, anti-PD-L1 or anti-CTLA-4 therapy, and approximately 40% of the dose-escalation patients had been treated with checkpoint inhibitors. The paper describes the monotherapy dose-escalation part (N of about 54 patients) of the phase I trial of ivuxolimab. Peripheral TCRbeta sequencing aimed to test whether ivuxolimab altered TCR sequence diversity and caused clonal T-cell expansion.

Between the V and J ends, shortened by 2 bases and 6 bases respectively, the junction contains 8 bases. The CDR3 starts with the cysteine, ends with the phenylalanine, and has 13 residues. Of the read, only the CDR3 DNA is kept; its 39 bases are in frame from base 1. Reading the germline V gene gives CDR1 SNHLY and CDR2 FYNNEI. Genomic DNA was isolated from the sorted cells so that the TCRbeta CDR3 region could be sequenced. The immunoSEQ Assay was used for sequencing of TCRbeta CDR3 regions. TCRdb re-hosts the immuneACCESS table, in-frame sequences only. Its copies lack some clones; in the studies checked, an unresolved V gene accounts for under half of them, and the cause for the rest is not known. The sample table records about 46,000 clones; approximately 77% of these occur just once. The ten largest account for about 2.4% of the sample. Patients with a history of autoimmune disease or receiving systemic immunosuppression were excluded from the trial. Peripheral blood for TCR sequencing was drawn from every dose cohort at baseline, at cycle 4 day 1 and at cycle 7 day 1. The samples were drawn from a first-in-human, open-label, multicenter phase I dose-escalation trial of ivuxolimab. The trial enrolled adults with locally advanced or metastatic head and neck squamous cell, hepatocellular, melanoma or renal cell carcinoma. Before TCR sequencing, CD4+ T cells and CD8+ T cells from peripheral blood were sorted into separate populations.

As concerns this clone: It lacks a known antigen. One base away there is no much larger clone; base qualities are not given.

On the study overall, not on this receptor specifically: Clonal expansion of both CD4+ and CD8+ blood T cells was observed from baseline to week 6 at doses 0.1 to 3.0 mg/kg. After ivuxolimab, more expanded clones were found on average in CD8+ T cells than in CD4+ T cells. Low levels of normalized T-cell clonal expansion were also seen in some patients who did not respond. Antigen specificity was not determined for the clonally expanded peripheral T cells. In the 0.1-3.0 mg/kg groups, partial responders were among the patients with the lowest normalized peripheral clonal expansion, particularly in CD8+ T cells.

The specimen was CD4+ or CD8+ T cells sorted from blood, collected in a trial of the OX40 agonist ivuxolimab. The TCR sequence derives from an adult with an advanced solid tumor such as melanoma, head and neck, liver or kidney cancer. The chain links TRBV2 with TRBJ2-1, with the D gene too uncertain to name. CDR3 loop: CASSEQGFNEQFF. DNA sequence: TGTGCCAGCAGTGAACAAGGTTTCAATGAGCAGTTCTTC.